This TCR beta chain emerged from a study of T cells after yellow fever vaccination. Overall study results and limits: Repertoires sorted by FACS could include abundant clonotypes that are contaminants from the bulk population. Among primary-vaccination clones, most reappeared after the booster, at 95% to 96% for CD4 and roughly 90% for CD8. Though weaker, the secondary response peaked faster, on day 5 versus 15.

The TCR cDNA carried a universal primer site and UMIs from 5'RACE template switching. TCRdb itself ran the 5' RACE reads through MiXCR, one entry per CDR3 protein. Here the sample spans about 320,000 distinct CDR3 sequences, 12% being singletons. Concerning this clonotype itself: Its antigen remains unknown.

This CDR3 contains 14 residues. Trimming left V 1 base short and J 7 bases short, with 16 bases between. CDR1 and CDR2 (germline): DFQATT, SNEGSKA (reference sequence). This sample comprised CD4+ T cells sorted from PBMCs, obtained 15 days after the yellow fever booster vaccination. This clonotype originated in a young man who received the YFV17D yellow fever vaccine. This chain uses TRBV20-1 with TRBJ1-2; D may be TRBD1 (5 bases). CDR3 sequence: CSARAGTVDSGYTF. For the CDR3, the DNA is TGCAGTGCTAGAGCCGGGACGGTAGATTCTGGCTACACCTTC.